The rows below give T cell receptor beta chains drawn from one sample of a study of blood T cell repertoires in COVID-19. Generated by immunoSEQ multiplex PCR, the TCRdb table keeps only in-frame clones and is missing some. The top ten clones hold more than 3.5% of a sample with about 140,000 clones, less than 80% of them seen once. The specimen was peripheral blood. Receptors were obtained from a woman aged 80 or over with active or convalescent COVID-19. Each CDR3 is given with its conserved first and last residue. The D gene is left open where the match is weak. For some rows the clone size is stated as once, few or many, or as a class when expanded; others skip it.

size	V	J	D	DNA	CDR3
few	TRBV6-5	TRBJ1-5	TRBD1	TGTGCCAGCAGTCCGACAGGGGGAGTTCAGCCCCAGCATTTT	CASSPTGGVQPQHF
.	TRBV5-4	TRBJ2-1	TRBD2	TGTGCCAGCAGCCCCACCAGCGGGGCTAACAATGAGCAGTTCTTC	CASSPTSGANNEQFF
.	TRBV6-1	TRBJ1-2	TRBD1	TGTGCCAGCAGTGAATTTTTCTGGGACAGCGCCGTTGGAGGCTATGGCTACACCTTC	CASSEFFWDSAVGGYGYTF
.	TRBV28	TRBJ1-5	TRBD1	TGTGCCAGCAGAGACCGGGACAGGGTGTTGAGTGGCAATCAGCCCCAGCATTTT	CASRDRDRVLSGNQPQHF
.	TRBV2	TRBJ2-1	.	TGTGCCAGCAGTGGAGGGTACCCCTACAATGAGCAGTTCTTC	CASSGGYPYNEQFF
.	TRBV28	TRBJ1-4	.	TGTGCCAGCAGTTTATGGAAAAGCAATGAAAAACTGTTTTTT	CASSLWKSNEKLFF
.	TRBV20-1	TRBJ1-2	.	TGCAGTGCCAGTAGAGGGCAGAAGCCAATCTATGGCTACACCTTC	CSASRGQKPIYGYTF
.	TRBV2	TRBJ1-3	TRBD1	TGTGCCAGCAGCCTTGGGACAGCCTCTGGAAACACCATATATTTT	CASSLGTASGNTIYF
.	TRBV13	TRBJ2-7	TRBD2	TGTGCCAGCAGCCAATGGAGGACTAGCAGGACCTACGAGCAGTACTTC	CASSQWRTSRTYEQYF
.	TRBV28	TRBJ1-6	TRBD1	TGTGCCATCTTGGACAGGGCGCGGGGGTCCTATAATTCACCCCTCCACTTT	CAILDRARGSYNSPLHF
.	TRBV12-5	TRBJ1-3	TRBD1	TGTGCTAGTGGTTCCGACAGGGTTGGAGGAAACACCATATATTTT	CASGSDRVGGNTIYF
.	TRBV30	TRBJ2-2	.	TGTGCCTGGAGTATCAGGGTCGGCGGGGAGCTGTTTTTT	CAWSIRVGGELFF
.	TRBV4-2	TRBJ1-2	TRBD1	TGTGCCAGCAGCCAAGGGACAGGGAACTATGGCTACACCTTC	CASSQGTGNYGYTF
.	TRBV5-1	TRBJ1-4	TRBD1	TGCGCCAGCAGCTTAGGAGGGGGCAGGGAAAAACTGTTTTTT	CASSLGGGREKLFF
.	TRBV7-6	TRBJ1-1	.	TGTGCCAGCAGCCCAAATTTGGACGCGGGAAACACTGAAGCTTTCTTT	CASSPNLDAGNTEAFF
few	TRBV11-3	TRBJ2-5	.	TGTGCCAGCAGCTTAGGCGGAAGAGGAGAGACCCAGTACTTC	CASSLGGRGETQYF
few	TRBV19	TRBJ1-2	TRBD1	TGTGCCAGTAGTAAGGGACAGAGCTATGGCTACACCTTC	CASSKGQSYGYTF
.	TRBV28	TRBJ1-6	.	TGTGCCAGCAAGGGACAAACGTATAATTCACCCCTCCACTTT	CASKGQTYNSPLHF
once	TRBV27	TRBJ2-1	.	TGTGCCAGCAGTTCAACACAGGGAGATGAGCAGTTCTTC	CASSSTQGDEQFF
.	TRBV7-6	TRBJ2-1	TRBD2	TGTGCCAGCAGCTTAGGGACTAGCGGGGAGTCTGAGCAGTTCTTC	CASSLGTSGESEQFF
once	TRBV28	TRBJ2-5	.	TGTGCCAGCAGTAGGACAGCGGAGACCCAGTACTTC	CASSRTAETQYF
once	TRBV19	TRBJ1-4	.	TGTGCCAGTAGTATTACCGGGTTCGAAAAACTGTTTTTT	CASSITGFEKLFF
.	TRBV6-6	TRBJ1-3	.	TGTGCCAGCAGTTACCCCGAGTTAGGGGTGGGAAACACCATATATTTT	CASSYPELGVGNTIYF
.	TRBV12-3/TRBV12-4	TRBJ1-2	.	TGTGCCAGCACCTTTGGACAAAATGGCTACACCTTC	CASTFGQNGYTF
.	TRBV18	TRBJ2-1	TRBD1	TGTGCCAGCTCATCGGGCCCAGGGGGCGATGAGCAGTTCTTC	CASSSGPGGDEQFF
.	TRBV5-1	TRBJ2-4	.	TGCGCCAGCAGCTTGGAAGGGGGCAAAAACATTCAGTACTTC	CASSLEGGKNIQYF
.	TRBV9	TRBJ2-5	TRBD1	TGTGCCAGCAGCGAGAAGGGGACAGTGTACCAAGAGACCCAGTACTTC	CASSEKGTVYQETQYF
.	TRBV30	TRBJ2-1	TRBD1	TGTGCCTGGAGTACAGGGGGAGGTTACAATGAGCAGTTCTTC	CAWSTGGGYNEQFF
.	TRBV19	TRBJ2-6	.	TGTGCCAGTACTCCGTTAGGGGCAAGACGATACTCTGGGGCCAACGTCCTGACTTTC	CASTPLGARRYSGANVLTF
.	TRBV30	TRBJ1-4	TRBD1	TGTGCCGGAGGACAGGGCCCTAATGAAAAACTGTTTTTT	CAGGQGPNEKLFF
.	TRBV2	TRBJ2-5	TRBD2	TGTGCCAGCAGCCCGGGACTAGCGGGGGGTTTAGAGACCCAGTACTTC	CASSPGLAGGLETQYF
.	TRBV4-3	TRBJ2-4	TRBD2	TGCGCCAGCAGCCCGAACCCCGGGGGGTATGAACTAGCCAAAAACATTCAGTACTTC	CASSPNPGGYELAKNIQYF
.	TRBV5-1	TRBJ2-7	.	TGCGCCAGCAGCTTGGTCGGGGGATTTTCCTACGAGCAGTACTTC	CASSLVGGFSYEQYF
once	TRBV14	TRBJ1-2	.	TGTGCCAGCAGCCAAGGAACGTACTGGGGCTACACCTTC	CASSQGTYWGYTF
once	TRBV2	TRBJ1-3	.	TGTGCCAGCAGGGTGGAGTTGTCTGGAAACACCATATATTTT	CASRVELSGNTIYF
.	TRBV5-1	TRBJ1-2	.	TGCGCCAGCAGCGGTGGGCAGGGTTATGGCTACACCTTC	CASSGGQGYGYTF
.	TRBV4-1	TRBJ2-7	TRBD1	TGCGCCAGCAGCCAAGATTCAGGGCCCGGGACAGGGATCTTCGAGCAGTACTTC	CASSQDSGPGTGIFEQYF
.	TRBV19	TRBJ1-4	.	TGTGCCAGTAGTATAGATCGAGGGAGAACTAATGAAAAACTGTTTTTT	CASSIDRGRTNEKLFF
.	TRBV19	TRBJ2-3	TRBD1	TGTGCCAGTAGTAAAGCGACCGGGACAGGGGGGCCGGAGGATACGCAGTATTTT	CASSKATGTGGPEDTQYF
.	TRBV30	TRBJ1-3	TRBD1	TGTGCCTGGAGTTTCAGACAGGGGGTCTTTGGAAACACCATATATTTT	CAWSFRQGVFGNTIYF
.	TRBV5-4	TRBJ1-2	.	TGTGCCAACAGCTCCACAGGGAACTATGGCTACACCTTC	CANSSTGNYGYTF
.	TRBV7-8	TRBJ2-4	TRBD2	TGTGCCAGCAGCTTAGGGCTAGCGGGTCCCAAAAACATTCAGTACTTC	CASSLGLAGPKNIQYF
once	TRBV7-9	TRBJ2-5	TRBD2	TGTGCCAGCAGCTTACTAGCGGAGATCCAAGAGACCCAGTACTTC	CASSLLAEIQETQYF
.	TRBV5-1	TRBJ1-6	.	TGCGCCAGCAGCTTGGGGCAGGAACATAATTCACCCCTCCACTTT	CASSLGQEHNSPLHF
.	TRBV5-1	TRBJ1-3	.	TGCGCCAGCAGCTTGGACAGCTCTGGAAACACCATATATTTT	CASSLDSSGNTIYF
.	TRBV10-3	TRBJ1-1	.	TGTGCCATCAGTGTTCGGGGGACTGAAGCTTTCTTT	CAISVRGTEAFF
.	TRBV4-1	TRBJ1-1	TRBD1	TGCGCCAGCAGCCAAGACAGGGGGCGGAGAACTGAAGCTTTCTTT	CASSQDRGRRTEAFF
.	TRBV3-1/TRBV3-2	TRBJ2-1	.	TGTGCCAGCAGGCCCCTGGGGAGCTCCTACAATGAGCAGTTCTTC	CASRPLGSSYNEQFF
.	TRBV2	TRBJ1-2	.	TGTGCCAGCACAGGTCTAGGGGGTAACTATGGCTACACCTTC	CASTGLGGNYGYTF
.	TRBV30	TRBJ1-2	.	TGTGCCTGGAGTGTACTTGGAGGACCGTCGCGGGGCTACACCTTC	CAWSVLGGPSRGYTF
.	TRBV28	TRBJ1-2	TRBD1	TGTGCCAGCAGCTACCCTAGGACAGGGGGTTATGGCTACACCTTC	CASSYPRTGGYGYTF
.	TRBV6-6	TRBJ2-7	.	TGTGCCAGCAGTTACTCGGAGCTGACCCACGAGCAGTACTTC	CASSYSELTHEQYF
.	TRBV4-2	TRBJ1-3	TRBD1	TGTGCCAGCAGCCAAGATCAGGGGGTCTCTGGAAACACCATATATTTT	CASSQDQGVSGNTIYF